Sequencing of this TCR beta chain was carried out in a study of untreated major depressive disorder. Concerning this clone: Its antigen is unknown.

Trimming shortened V by 3 bases and J by 7 bases, and 27 bases separated the two germline ends. Per the germline V gene, CDR1 is MDHEN and CDR2 is SYDVKM. The CDR3 consists of 19 residues. The table came from immunoSEQ multiplex PCR; TCRdb's copy has only in-frame clones and leaves some out. This table has about 27,000 clones, roughly nine tenths appearing once. Patients scored at least 18 on the Hamilton Depression Scale with DSM-IV major depression. Findings of the study overall: Depressed patients' CD4+ T cells carried increased TRBV05-01 (Vbeta 5.1) usage versus control CD4+ T cells.

The sequence derives from a woman in her twenties or thirties with major depressive disorder. Sequenced input: CD4+ T cells from PBMCs. The chain has TRBV28 and TRBJ2-2; TRBD1 is a possible D gene (6 bases). This chain's CDR3 is CASSFPWQGTLEGDGELFF. The CDR3, as DNA: TGTGCCAGCAGTTTCCCGTGGCAGGGGACCCTTGAAGGGGACGGGGAGCTGTTTTTT.